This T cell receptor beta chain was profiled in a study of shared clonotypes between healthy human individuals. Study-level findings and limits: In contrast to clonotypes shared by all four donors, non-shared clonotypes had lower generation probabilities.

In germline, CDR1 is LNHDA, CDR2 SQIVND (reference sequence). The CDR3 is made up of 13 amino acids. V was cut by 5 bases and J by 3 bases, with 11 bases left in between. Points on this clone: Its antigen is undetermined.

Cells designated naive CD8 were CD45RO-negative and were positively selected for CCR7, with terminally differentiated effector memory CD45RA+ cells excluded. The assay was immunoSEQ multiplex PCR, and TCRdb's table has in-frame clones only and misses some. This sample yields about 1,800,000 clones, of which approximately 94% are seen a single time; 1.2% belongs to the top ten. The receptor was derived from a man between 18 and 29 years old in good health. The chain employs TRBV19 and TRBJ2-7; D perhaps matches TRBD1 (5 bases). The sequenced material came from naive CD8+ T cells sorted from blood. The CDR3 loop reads CASSPGQVYEQYF. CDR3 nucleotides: TGTGCCAGTAGTCCCGGACAAGTCTACGAGCAGTACTTC.